These T cell receptor beta chains were read from a single sample in a study of shared clonotypes between healthy human individuals. Using immunoSEQ multiplex PCR, the repertoire was profiled, and TCRdb retains in-frame clones only, with some absent. The sample has more than 200,000 clones; approximately 70% are singletons. Sequencing used memory CD4+ T cells sorted from blood. These receptors were collected from a man under 40 in good health. CDR3s include the opening cysteine and the closing phenylalanine or tryptophan. Fields, in order: clone size, D gene, V gene, J gene, CDR3 protein, CDR3 DNA. A D gene is named only where the DNA matches it firmly. Rows give clone size only sometimes, using once, few, many, or a class for an expanded clone.

>few|NA|TRBV28|TRBJ2-2
CASTPGTGELFF
TGTGCCAGCACCCCCGGCACCGGGGAGCTGTTTTTT
>few|NA|TRBV29-1|TRBJ2-7
CSVRNSYEQYF
TGCAGCGTGCGGAACTCCTACGAGCAGTACTTC
>NA|TRBD1|TRBV13|TRBJ1-4
CASSIGQANNEKLFF
TGTGCCAGCAGCATAGGACAGGCAAATAATGAAAAACTGTTTTTT
>NA|NA|TRBV5-6|TRBJ2-6
CASSLSSGANVLTF
TGTGCCAGCAGCCTTAGTTCTGGGGCCAACGTCCTGACTTTC
>NA|NA|TRBV5-5|TRBJ2-2
CASSPDRLSTGELFF
TGTGCCAGCAGCCCCGACAGATTGTCCACCGGGGAGCTGTTTTTT
>NA|TRBD1|TRBV7-6|TRBJ2-7
CASSSMGQGSYEQYF
TGTGCCAGCAGCTCAATGGGACAGGGGTCCTACGAGCAGTACTTC
>NA|NA|TRBV5-1|TRBJ1-4
CASSLSGPNEKLFF
TGCGCCAGCAGCTTGTCTGGGCCTAATGAAAAACTGTTTTTT
>NA|NA|TRBV7-2|TRBJ2-7
CASSLIRGAYNEQYF
TGTGCCAGCAGCTTAATAAGGGGCGCTTACAACGAGCAGTACTTC
>few|TRBD1|TRBV5-1|TRBJ2-7
CASSLQGYEQYF
TGCGCCAGCAGCTTACAGGGGTACGAGCAGTACTTC
>NA|NA|TRBV5-1|TRBJ2-2
CASSLDRTNTGELFF
TGCGCCAGCAGCTTGGACAGGACGAACACCGGGGAGCTGTTTTTT
>NA|NA|TRBV2|TRBJ1-5
CASGDKEPQHF
TGTGCCAGCGGAGATAAGGAGCCCCAGCATTTT
>once|TRBD2|TRBV7-3|TRBJ2-1
CASSLYPPTSGIYNEQFF
TGTGCCAGCAGCTTATACCCTCCGACTAGCGGGATCTACAATGAGCAGTTCTTC
>NA|NA|TRBV5-1|TRBJ2-5
CASSLGGIPDDRYF
TGCGCCAGCAGCTTAGGCGGGATTCCAGATGATCGGTACTTC
>NA|NA|TRBV5-1|TRBJ2-5
CASSARTQGWGEETQYF
TGCGCCAGCAGCGCGCGAACGCAGGGCTGGGGGGAAGAGACCCAGTACTTC
>many|TRBD1|TRBV27|TRBJ1-4
CASSRSGTDHEKLFF
TGTGCCAGCAGTCGATCCGGGACAGATCATGAAAAACTGTTTTTT
>few|NA|TRBV5-5|TRBJ1-2
CASSLYGHEGYTF
TGTGCCAGCAGCTTATATGGCCATGAGGGCTACACCTTC
>few|NA|TRBV28|TRBJ1-1
CASSLGAGYPTNTEAFF
TGTGCCAGCAGTTTAGGAGCGGGGTATCCTACGAACACTGAAGCTTTCTTT
>NA|NA|TRBV7-4|TRBJ2-7
CASSPWNEQYF
TGTGCCAGCAGCCCCTGGAACGAGCAGTACTTC
>NA|NA|TRBV7-9|TRBJ2-7
CASSLDQTYEQYF
TGTGCCAGCAGCTTGGACCAAACCTACGAGCAGTACTTC
>NA|NA|TRBV7-8|TRBJ1-1
CASSLGVGVGDTEAFF
TGTGCCAGCAGCTTAGGAGTAGGAGTGGGGGACACTGAAGCTTTCTTT
>few|NA|TRBV2|TRBJ2-1
CARGAGNEQFF
TGTGCCAGGGGAGCGGGCAATGAGCAGTTCTTC
>NA|NA|TRBV14|TRBJ2-1
CASSPLLAARFYNEQFF
TGTGCCAGCAGCCCTCTCCTTGCAGCCCGTTTTTACAATGAGCAGTTCTTC
>once|NA|TRBV7-2|TRBJ1-5
CASQITGFRNQPQHF
TGTGCCAGCCAAATTACAGGGTTTCGAAATCAGCCCCAGCATTTT
>NA|NA|TRBV6-6|TRBJ1-5
CASSPSGANQPQHF
TGTGCCAGCAGTCCTTCAGGGGCCAATCAGCCCCAGCATTTT
>NA|NA|TRBV7-7|TRBJ2-3
CASSFVVSDTQYF
TGTGCCAGCAGCTTTGTAGTCTCAGATACGCAGTATTTT
>NA|NA|TRBV2|TRBJ1-4
CASSVVPTNEKLFF
TGTGCCAGCAGTGTGGTCCCAACTAATGAAAAACTGTTTTTT
>NA|TRBD2|TRBV27|TRBJ2-3
CAGSLTSGGRDTQYF
TGTGCCGGCAGTTTGACATCTGGCGGGAGAGATACGCAGTATTTT
>many|NA|TRBV18|TRBJ2-7
CASSRGAQTYEQYF
TGTGCCAGCTCCAGGGGAGCGCAAACCTACGAGCAGTACTTC
>NA|NA|TRBV28|TRBJ2-3
CASSSPDTVGDTQYF
TGTGCCAGCAGTTCACCCGACACCGTTGGAGATACGCAGTATTTT
>NA|NA|TRBV7-9|TRBJ2-1
CASSLAGQYNEQFF
TGTGCCAGCAGCTTAGCAGGACAGTACAATGAGCAGTTCTTC
>once|NA|TRBV29-1|TRBJ2-3
CSVKRDADTQYF
TGCAGCGTCAAGAGGGACGCAGATACGCAGTATTTT
>NA|NA|TRBV5-1|TRBJ2-3
CASSYTDPTDTQYF
TGCGCCAGCAGCTATACCGACCCCACAGATACGCAGTATTTT
>NA|NA|TRBV18|TRBJ1-5
CASSRDRPNQPQHF
TGTGCCAGCTCACGTGACAGGCCAAATCAGCCCCAGCATTTT
>NA|NA|TRBV19|TRBJ1-5
CASSIGFQPQHF
TGTGCCAGTAGTATCGGGTTTCAGCCCCAGCATTTT
>few|TRBD2|TRBV2|TRBJ2-1
CASGRTSRYEQFF
TGTGCCAGCGGCCGGACTAGTAGGTATGAGCAGTTCTTC
>NA|NA|TRBV30|TRBJ1-4
CAYLGRQNEKLFF
TGTGCCTACTTGGGACGGCAGAATGAAAAACTGTTTTTT
>few|NA|TRBV5-1|TRBJ1-1
CASSLALGGLTEAFF
TGCGCCAGCAGCTTGGCCCTCGGGGGGCTCACTGAAGCTTTCTTT
>NA|TRBD2|TRBV5-4|TRBJ2-1
CASSLVGGRVMNEQFF
TGTGCCAGCAGCTTGGTGGGCGGGAGGGTTATGAATGAGCAGTTCTTC
>NA|NA|TRBV7-8|TRBJ2-7
CASSLAGTLYEQYF
TGTGCCAGCAGCTTAGCGGGGACCCTCTACGAGCAGTACTTC
>few|NA|TRBV7-9|TRBJ2-3
CASSSGGASTDTQYF
TGTGCCAGCAGCTCCGGAGGGGCAAGCACAGATACGCAGTATTTT
>NA|TRBD2|TRBV5-1|TRBJ2-3
CASSLILAGTDTQYF
TGCGCCAGCAGCTTGATACTAGCGGGCACAGATACGCAGTATTTT
>NA|TRBD1|TRBV7-3|TRBJ2-2
CASSITGGGGELFF
TGTGCCAGCAGCATAACAGGGGGCGGCGGGGAGCTGTTTTTT
>few|NA|TRBV11-3|TRBJ1-3
CASSSASGNTIYF
TGTGCCAGCAGCTCCGCTTCTGGAAACACCATATATTTT
>NA|NA|TRBV18|TRBJ2-3
CASSPTRLVLTQYF
TGTGCCAGCTCACCGACGAGACTAGTTCTAACGCAGTATTTT
>NA|TRBD1|TRBV30|TRBJ2-5
CAWSVGTGVGTQYF
TGTGCCTGGAGTGTAGGGACAGGGGTGGGGACCCAGTACTTC
>few|NA|TRBV7-3|TRBJ2-5
CASSLNGGRETQYF
TGTGCCAGCAGCTTAAATGGGGGACGGGAGACCCAGTACTTC
>NA|NA|TRBV27|TRBJ1-5
CASSYSRGSSNQPQHF
TGTGCCAGCAGTTATAGCCGAGGCTCTAGCAATCAGCCCCAGCATTTT
>NA|TRBD1|TRBV10-2|TRBJ2-7
CASSESGGFAGGYEQYF
TGCGCCAGCAGTGAGTCTGGTGGTTTCGCAGGGGGCTACGAGCAGTACTTC
>few|NA|TRBV27|TRBJ2-6
CASSHASGANVLTF
TGTGCCAGCAGTCACGCCTCTGGGGCCAACGTCCTGACTTTC
>NA|TRBD2|TRBV27|TRBJ2-1
CASSLVGTSGSLGVWEQFF
TGTGCCAGCAGTTTGGTTGGGACTAGCGGGAGCTTGGGGGTTTGGGAGCAGTTCTTC
>NA|NA|TRBV9|TRBJ2-2
CASSPRGAGELFF
TGTGCCAGCAGCCCTCGCGGGGCCGGGGAGCTGTTTTTT
>NA|NA|TRBV7-2|TRBJ2-7
CASSPTGYTLYEQYF
TGTGCCAGCAGCCCCACAGGGTATACGCTCTACGAGCAGTACTTC
>NA|NA|TRBV9|TRBJ2-3
CASSADQTRDTQYF
TGTGCCAGCAGCGCTGACCAGACGAGGGATACGCAGTATTTT
>NA|TRBD1|TRBV28|TRBJ2-2
CASSFVGQGQGTGELFF
TGTGCCAGCAGTTTTGTAGGTCAGGGACAGGGGACCGGGGAGCTGTTTTTT
>few|TRBD1|TRBV28|TRBJ2-7
CASSGTGEKGYEQYF
TGTGCCAGCTCGGGGACAGGGGAGAAAGGGTACGAGCAGTACTTC
>NA|NA|TRBV6-1|TRBJ2-7
CASSVGAGAPYEQYF
TGTGCCAGCAGTGTGGGTGCTGGGGCGCCCTACGAGCAGTACTTC
>NA|NA|TRBV11-2|TRBJ2-3
CASSLAWGARTDTQYF
TGTGCCAGCAGCTTAGCATGGGGGGCCCGCACAGATACGCAGTATTTT